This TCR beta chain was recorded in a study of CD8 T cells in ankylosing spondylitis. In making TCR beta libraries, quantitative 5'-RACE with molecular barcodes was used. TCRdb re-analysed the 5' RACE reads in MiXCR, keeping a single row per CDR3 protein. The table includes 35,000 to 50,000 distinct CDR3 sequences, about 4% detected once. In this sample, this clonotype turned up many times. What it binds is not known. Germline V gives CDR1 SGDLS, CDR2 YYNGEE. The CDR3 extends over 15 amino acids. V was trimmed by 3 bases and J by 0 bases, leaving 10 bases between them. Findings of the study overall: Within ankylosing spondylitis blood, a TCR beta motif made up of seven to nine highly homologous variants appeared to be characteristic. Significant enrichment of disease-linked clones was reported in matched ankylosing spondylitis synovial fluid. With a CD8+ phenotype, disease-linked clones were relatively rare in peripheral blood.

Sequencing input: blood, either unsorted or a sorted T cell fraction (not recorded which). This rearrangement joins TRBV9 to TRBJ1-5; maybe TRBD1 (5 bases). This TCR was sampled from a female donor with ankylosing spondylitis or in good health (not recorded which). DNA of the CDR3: TGTGCCAGCAGCGAGGGACGGCTTAGCAATCAGCCCCAGCATTTT. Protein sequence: CASSEGRLSNQPQHF.